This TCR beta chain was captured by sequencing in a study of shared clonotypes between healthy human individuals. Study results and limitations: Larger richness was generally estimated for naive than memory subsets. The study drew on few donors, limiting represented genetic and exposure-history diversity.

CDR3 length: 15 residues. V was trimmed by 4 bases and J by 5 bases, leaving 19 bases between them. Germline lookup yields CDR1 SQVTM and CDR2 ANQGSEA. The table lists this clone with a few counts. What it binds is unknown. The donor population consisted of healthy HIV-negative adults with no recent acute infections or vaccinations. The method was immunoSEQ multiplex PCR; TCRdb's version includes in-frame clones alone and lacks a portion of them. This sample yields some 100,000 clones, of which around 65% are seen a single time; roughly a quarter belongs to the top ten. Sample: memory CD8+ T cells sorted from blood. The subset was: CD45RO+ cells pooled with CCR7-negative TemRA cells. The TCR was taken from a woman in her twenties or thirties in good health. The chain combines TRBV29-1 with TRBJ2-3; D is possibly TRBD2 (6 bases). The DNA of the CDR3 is TGCAGCGTTGCGAGACGGGAGATCGGGGGAGATACGCAGTATTTT. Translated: CSVARREIGGDTQYF.